The entry below describes one T cell receptor beta chain. This CDR3 region has 12 residues. V lost 5 bases and J lost 7, with 11 bases in between. Germline V gives CDR1 GTSNPN, CDR2 SVGIG (reference sequence). Using immunoSEQ multiplex PCR, the repertoire was profiled, and TCRdb retains in-frame clones only, with some absent. This table has tens of thousands of clones, roughly 87% appearing once. The data were taken from a study of T cell responses to AZD1222 COVID-19 vaccine. V and J are TRBV30 and TRBJ1-4; no reliable D call. The source is an adult who received the AZD1222 COVID-19 vaccine. Material: peripheral blood, obtained 28 days after the second AZD1222 dose. This CDR3 reads CAWGRDGEKLFF. CDR3 bases: TGTGCCTGGGGGCGAGATGGTGAAAAACTGTTTTTT.